This T cell receptor (beta chain) was recovered during a study of cytomegalovirus exposure and HLA in healthy donors. In the study overall: In an earlier analysis, around 100 million unique TCR beta sequences were found from some 200 million T cells.

With V trimmed by 3 bases and J by 0 bases, 1 base remained unmatched. CDR3 size: 15 residues. Germline V CDR1 and CDR2: SGHAT, FQNNGV. Only one count was recorded for this clone. Its antigen is still unknown. The PCR had 60 Vbeta and 13 Jbeta primers. Profiling relied on immunoSEQ multiplex PCR, and the TCRdb table lists in-frame clones only, not all of them. The sample includes around 210,000 clones, 75% to 90% of them seen just once. Study-level findings and limits: Data from an earlier analysis indicated that most TCR beta V segments were productive either about 90% or about 30% of the time. A later analysis linked a missense variant in DCLRE1C to the trimming of TCR beta V and J genes.

The chain links TRBV11-2 to TRBJ2-7; the match to TRBD2 covers 11 bases. The receptor comes from a woman aged 40-49 years in good health and CMV-seronegative. Sequenced sample: PBMCs. CDR3 in amino acids: CASSFGTSGSYEQYF. Written as DNA, the CDR3 is TGTGCCAGCAGCTTCGGGACTAGCGGCTCCTACGAGCAGTACTTC.